These 25 T cell receptor beta chains originate from one sample sequenced in a study of T cell repertoires in cytomegalovirus infection. No antigen has been assigned to these receptors. TCRdb reprocessed the reads with MiXCR, giving one entry per CDR3 protein. The data hold more than 250,000 distinct CDR3 sequences, with approximately 25% observed a single time. Sequenced material: cultured PBMCs, taken from culture after CMV antigen stimulation. The source is a human donor in good health (CMV status not recorded). Some clones in this sample may be carry-over from other donors' samples.

J is TRBJ2-2 and V is TRBV2; D is perhaps TRBD1 (6 bases). The CDR3 is 15 amino acids. V lost 5 bases, J lost 3 bases, and 13 bases lay in between. Germline CDR1 SNHLY, CDR2 FYNNEI. CDR3 nucleotide sequence: TGTGCCAGCAGTTACAGGGTAGTAGACACCGGGGAGCTGTTTTTT. Its protein product is CASSYRVVDTGELFF.

The chain has TRBV20-1 and TRBJ2-1, with TRBD1 identical over 9 bases. This CDR3 is 13 amino acids long. Germline V gives CDR1 DFQATT, CDR2 SNEGSKA (reference sequence). Losses at the gene ends were 5 bases for V and 8 bases for J; bases not matched to a gene: 7. CDR3 sequence (DNA): TGCAGTGCTGCCCGGGACAGGGCGGATGAGCAGTTCTTC. It is translated as CSAARDRADEQFF.

This clonotype showed up just a few times. This chain joins TRBV25-1 and TRBJ2-1, with D hard to call. V was pared by 1 base and J by 14 bases, with 12 bases between. The CDR3 length is 12 residues. CDR1 is MGHDK, CDR2 SYGVNS, per germline. CDR3 DNA: TGTGCCAGCAGTGAATTGGTGGGTGCGGAGTTCTTC. This gives the protein CASSELVGAEFF.

The chain uses TRBV4-3 and TRBJ2-1, with 8 bases aligning to TRBD2. The V gene's germline CDR1 is LGHNA and CDR2 YSLEER. This CDR3 region has 17 residues. Trimming cost V 0 bases and J 7 bases; bases outside gene matches: 11. The CDR3 here is CASSQDANGRGFNEQFF. The CDR3 nucleotides read TGCGCCAGCAGCCAAGATGCGAACGGGAGGGGTTTTAATGAGCAGTTCTTC.

This clonotype was found a few times. The chain employs TRBV7-6 and TRBJ1-3, with D maybe TRBD1 (6 bases). V lost 4 bases to trimming and J lost 0 bases, with 13 bases between them. The CDR3 sequence is 16 residues long. The V gene's germline CDR1 is SGHVS and CDR2 FNYEAQ. CDR3 nucleotide sequence: TGTGCCAGCAGCTCCGGGACATTAAGCTCTGGAAACACCATATATTTT. Residues: CASSSGTLSSGNTIYF.

The gene calls are TRBV20-1 and TRBJ2-7; the D is unclear. V was cut by 2 bases and J by 6 bases, with 11 bases left in between. Per the germline V gene, CDR1 is DFQATT and CDR2 is SNEGSKA (reference sequence). The CDR3 is 12 residues long. This chain's CDR3 is CSARRPTAEQYF. The CDR3 bases are TGCAGTGCTAGAAGACCCACGGCCGAGCAGTACTTC.

This clonotype was detected a few times. This chain connects TRBV19 to TRBJ2-2; D call uncertain. Trimming left V 6 bases short and J 3 bases short, with 8 bases between. Per germline, CDR1 LNHDA and CDR2 SQIVND (reference sequence). There are 13 residues in the CDR3. The CDR3 protein is CASRDRYTGELFF. In nucleotides, the CDR3 is TGTGCCAGTAGGGACCGTTACACCGGGGAGCTGTTTTTT.

The table lists this clonotype with a few counts. This sequence joins TRBV6-2 or TRBV6-3 and TRBJ1-5, with D hard to call. V lost 1 base to trimming and J lost 0 bases, with 7 bases between them. CDR3 length: 15 amino acids. Per germline, CDR1 MNHEY and CDR2 SVGEGT. CDR3 bases: TGTGCCAGCAGTTACTACAGCCTTAGCAATCAGCCCCAGCATTTT. Translating gives CASSYYSLSNQPQHF.

This clonotype has ten or more counts. The CDR3 nucleotides are TGCGCCAGCAGCCAATCCTGGGTTGCCTCTGGGGCCAACGTCCTGACTTTC. Encoded protein: CASSQSWVASGANVLTF. This sequence joins TRBV4-3 and TRBJ2-6; D not resolved. Germline CDR1 reads LGHNA; CDR2 reads YSLEER. Trimming stripped 2 bases from V and 0 bases from J, with 11 bases between. The CDR3 contains 17 residues.

The genes are TRBV11-3 and TRBJ2-1; the D gene could be TRBD1 or TRBD2 (5 bases each). Between the trimmed V and J ends, which lost 4 bases and 7 bases, there was a span of 5 bases. The CDR3 loop spans 11 amino acids. Germline V gives CDR1 SGHNT, CDR2 YENEEA. CDR3 bases: TGTGCCAGCAGCTGGGGGAATGAGCAGTTCTTC. Translating gives CASSWGNEQFF.

This clonotype was observed a handful of times. This rearrangement joins TRBV4-3 to TRBJ2-7, with 10 nucleotides matching TRBD2. CDR1 and CDR2 from the germline V gene are LGHNA and YSLEER. This CDR3 spans 16 amino acids. V was clipped by 1 base and J by 9 bases; unmatched bases: 12. The CDR3 region is CASSQAVRSGREGQYF. CDR3 DNA sequence: TGCGCCAGCAGCCAAGCCGTCAGAAGCGGGAGGGAGGGGCAGTACTTC.

For this clonotype: Possible read error: a much larger clone is one base away. The final CDR3 position lacks the conserved phenylalanine or tryptophan, pointing to a likely read error. The V gene is TRBV7-9, the J gene TRBJ1-5; D is uncertain. CDR3 length: 16 amino acids. The V end lost 1 base, the J end lost 0 bases, and 10 bases lay between the germline ends. From germline, CDR1 is SEHNR and CDR2 FQNEAQ (reference sequence). CDR3 sequence reads: CASSLGADLSNQPQHY. DNA for the CDR3: TGTGCCAGCAGCTTAGGGGCAGATCTTAGCAATCAGCCCCAGCATTAT.

This clonotype was seen many times. The chain links TRBV7-6 to TRBJ2-5; 9 nucleotides line up with TRBD2. This CDR3 has 15 residues. Germline V lookup: CDR1 SGHVS, CDR2 FNYEAQ. J gave up 2 bases and V 5 bases, and 6 bases lay outside the gene matches. CDR3 sequence reads: CASSPAGGKQETQYF. CDR3 sequence (DNA): TGTGCCAGCAGCCCCGCGGGAGGGAAACAAGAGACCCAGTACTTC.

The V and J genes are TRBV12-3 or TRBV12-4 and TRBJ1-1; tentatively, D is TRBD1 (5 bases). The CDR3 spans 14 residues. Trimming cost V 2 bases and J 7 bases, with 14 bases left between them. The CDR3 loop reads CASSLPGPKDEAFF. The CDR3 nucleotides read TGTGCCAGCAGTTTACCAGGGCCCAAGGATGAAGCTTTCTTT.

This chain links TRBV20-1 with TRBJ1-5; D not resolved. Germline CDR1 DFQATT, CDR2 SNEGSKA (reference sequence). The CDR3 contains 16 residues. The V end was cut by 0 bases, the J end by 3 bases, with 15 bases between. CDR3 sequence: CSARDGGRVDNQPQHF. In DNA, the CDR3 is TGCAGTGCTAGAGATGGAGGGCGTGTAGACAATCAGCCCCAGCATTTT.

This rearrangement joins TRBV6-6 to TRBJ2-1; maybe TRBD1 (5 bases). In germline, CDR1 is MNHNY, CDR2 SVGAGI (reference sequence). The V end was cut by 10 bases, the J end by 4 bases, with 14 bases between. CDR3 length: 13 residues. The CDR3 DNA reads TGTGCCACCCACTCCCAGGGTTACAATGAGCAGTTCTTC. Translating it yields CATHSQGYNEQFF.

This chain connects TRBV19 to TRBJ1-2; no reliable D call. The ends were cut back, 1 base at V and 4 bases at J, with 13 bases in the middle. This CDR3 spans 15 amino acids. Germline V gene lookup returns CDR1 LNHDA and CDR2 SQIVND (reference sequence). As DNA, the CDR3 is TGTGCCAGTAGTATAGTCGGTCGGAGATCCTATGGCTACACCTTC. This encodes CASSIVGRRSYGYTF.

The chain has TRBV28 and TRBJ2-7; TRBD1 or TRBD2 may be the D gene (5 bases each). Trimming took off 4 bases at V and 4 bases at J, with 11 bases between the two ends. The CDR3 is 13 residues long. Germline loops: CDR1 MDHEN, CDR2 SYDVKM. This CDR3 is CASSSRGIYEQYF. CDR3 in DNA: TGTGCCAGCAGTTCCCGGGGCATATACGAGCAGTACTTC.

This chain joins TRBV6-5 and TRBJ1-2; a weak D match, TRBD1 (5 bases). V gave up 10 bases and J gave up 7 bases, with 13 bases separating them. Germline CDR1 and CDR2: MNHEY and SVGAGI. The CDR3 runs 11 residues. CDR3 region: CATSRGLGYTF. CDR3 coding DNA: TGTGCCACATCCCGGGGCCTTGGCTACACCTTC.

The chain couples TRBV11-2 to TRBJ1-2, with 7 bases lining up with TRBD1. CDR3 size: 12 residues. Trimming at V came to 5 bases and at J to 8 bases, leaving 5 bases not matched to a gene. Looked up from germline, CDR1 is SGHAT and CDR2 is FQNNGV. The CDR3 nucleotides are TGTGCCAGCAGCCCCCAGGGGGAGGGCTACACCTTC. It is translated as CASSPQGEGYTF.

Many counts were recorded for this clonotype. This chain uses TRBV9 with TRBJ2-3, with TRBD1 identical over 10 bases. Germline trimming cut 3 bases from V and 2 bases from J; bases unmatched to any gene: 12. The CDR3 covers 18 residues. Germline CDR1 reads SGDLS; CDR2 reads YYNGEE. For the CDR3, the DNA is TGTGCCAGCAGCGCAGACAGGGGGCGGCCCCGATCCACAGATACGCAGTATTTT. Its protein is CASSADRGRPRSTDTQYF.

V and J are TRBV10-2 and TRBJ2-1; TRBD2 matches 11 bases. The junction had 5 bases not matched to a gene; V was cut back by 7 bases and J by 9 bases. The CDR3 consists of 13 residues. Germline CDR1 is WSHSY and CDR2 is SAAADI. The DNA of the CDR3 is TGCGCCAGCATCACTAGCGGGAGCGGTGAGCAGTTCTTC. The encoded protein is CASITSGSGEQFF.

The rearrangement links TRBV6-6 to TRBJ2-7; D remains unclear. The germline V gene has CDR1 MNHNY and CDR2 SVGAGI (reference sequence). The germline V and J ends were trimmed by 6 bases and 4 bases, with 13 bases remaining between them. The CDR3 has 13 amino acids. In nucleotides, the CDR3 is TGTGCCAGCAGCCCCCCGTATGGTTACGAGCAGTACTTC. It translates to CASSPPYGYEQYF.

This clonotype appeared many times. This chain connects TRBV7-9 to TRBJ2-3, with 12 bases lining up with TRBD2. After removal of 5 bases from V and 4 bases from J, the junction contained 7 bases not matched to a gene. CDR3 length: 16 amino acids. Per germline, CDR1 SEHNR and CDR2 FQNEAQ (reference sequence). The CDR3 sequence: CASSLRLAGVADTQYF. CDR3 nucleotide sequence: TGTGCCAGCAGCCTAAGACTAGCGGGAGTTGCAGATACGCAGTATTTT. Looking up the rest from reference TRBV7-9 and TRBJ2-3 gives the full variable domain: DTGVSQNPRHKITKRGQNVTFRCDPISEHNRLYWYRQTLGQGPEFLTYFQNEAQLEKSRLLSDRFSAERPKGSFSTLEIQRTEQGDSAMYLCASSLRLAGVADTQYFGPGTRLTVL.

This rearrangement joins TRBV6-5 to TRBJ1-1, with a possible D match to TRBD1 (6 bases). The CDR3 is 14 residues long. Trimming removed 5 bases at V and 7 bases at J, with 17 bases between. Per the germline V gene, CDR1 is MNHEY and CDR2 is SVGAGI. In DNA, the CDR3 is TGTGCCAGCAGTGCCCTAGGAGGGGGTCTTGAAGCTTTCTTT. Translating gives CASSALGGGLEAFF.